The clone carrying this T cell receptor (beta chain) was seen at least ten times. The data stem from a study of T cells in Graves' hyperthyroidism and ophthalmopathy. Amplification yielded TCR beta CDR3 regions, with RNA transcripts as the source. HTBI primers drove first-round RT-PCR of the TCR CDR3. TCRdb analysed the multiplex PCR reads with MiXCR anew, one entry per CDR3 protein. The table shows about 690,000 distinct CDR3 sequences, with roughly 17% occurring only once. The source of this sequence is a man aged 50 to 60 with Graves' hyperthyroidism. The sequenced sample was blood.

The DNA of the CDR3 is TGTGCCAGCAGCCCCTTACCGGGACGGGAGAACACTGAAGCTTTCTTT. Protein: CASSPLPGRENTEAFF. The chain carries TRBV3-1 and TRBJ1-1, with a weak D call TRBD1 (5 bases). Germline values: CDR1 LGHDT, CDR2 YNNKEL (reference sequence). This CDR3 contains 16 residues. V dropped 4 bases and J dropped 1 base, with 16 bases sitting between them.